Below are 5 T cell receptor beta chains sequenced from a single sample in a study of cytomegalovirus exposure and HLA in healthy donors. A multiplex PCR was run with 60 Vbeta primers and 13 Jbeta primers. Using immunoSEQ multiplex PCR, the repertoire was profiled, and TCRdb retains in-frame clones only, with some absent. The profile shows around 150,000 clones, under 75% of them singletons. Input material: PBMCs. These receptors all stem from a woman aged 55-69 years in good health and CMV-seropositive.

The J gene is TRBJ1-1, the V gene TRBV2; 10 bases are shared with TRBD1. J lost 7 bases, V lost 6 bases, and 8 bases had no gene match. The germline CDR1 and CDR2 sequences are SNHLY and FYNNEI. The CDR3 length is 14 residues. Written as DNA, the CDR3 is TGTGCCAGCAGGGGGGACAGGGGAGGTTATGAAGCTTTCTTT. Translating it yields CASRGDRGGYEAFF.

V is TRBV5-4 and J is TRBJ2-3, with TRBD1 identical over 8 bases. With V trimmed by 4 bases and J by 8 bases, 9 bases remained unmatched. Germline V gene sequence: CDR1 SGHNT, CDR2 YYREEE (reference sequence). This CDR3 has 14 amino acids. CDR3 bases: TGTGCCAGCAGCACTGAAACAGGGGGAGGTACGCAGTATTTT. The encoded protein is CASSTETGGGTQYF.

The CDR3 reads CASSPRTSGEPTYEQYF. In nucleotides, the CDR3 is TGTGCCAGCTCACCAAGGACTAGCGGGGAGCCAACCTACGAGCAGTACTTC. The chain couples TRBV18 to TRBJ2-7, with 12 bases that match TRBD2. The CDR3 is 17 amino acids. Unmatched junction bases numbered 7, after V lost 2 bases and J lost 2 bases. From germline, CDR1 is KGHSH and CDR2 LQKENI.

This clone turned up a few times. The CDR3 loop reads CASRGFGTQYF. The CDR3 region has the DNA TGTGCCAGCCGAGGCTTCGGGACCCAGTACTTC. The chain recombines TRBV6-5 with TRBJ2-5; D not resolved. Germline CDR1 reads MNHEY; CDR2 reads SVGAGI. V lost 8 bases, J lost 7 bases, and 11 bases lay in between. The CDR3 contains 11 residues.

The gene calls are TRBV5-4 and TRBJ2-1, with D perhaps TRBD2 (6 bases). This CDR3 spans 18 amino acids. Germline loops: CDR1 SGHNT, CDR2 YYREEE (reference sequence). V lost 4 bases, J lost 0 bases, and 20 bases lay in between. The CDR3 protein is CASSPGRGGIGSYNEQFF. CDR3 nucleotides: TGTGCCAGCAGCCCCGGGAGAGGCGGGATAGGCTCCTACAATGAGCAGTTCTTC.